The 6 T cell receptor beta chains below all came from one sample that was sequenced in a study of cytomegalovirus exposure and HLA in healthy donors. Primers: 60 Vbeta forward and 13 Jbeta reverse. TCRdb's table, derived via immunoSEQ multiplex PCR, lists solely in-frame clones and lacks some. The sample consists of some 130,000 clones, about 72% of them appearing once. Sequencing was carried out using PBMCs. The receptor set was obtained from a female donor in good health and CMV-seronegative.

The chain links TRBV4-1 to TRBJ1-1; D is perhaps TRBD1 (5 bases). In germline, CDR1 is MGHRA, CDR2 YSYEKL. The V gene lost 4 bases and the J gene lost 5 bases, with 14 bases spanning the gap. CDR3 length: 14 residues. CDR3 loop: CASSRQSEWTEAFF. DNA of the CDR3: TGCGCCAGCAGCCGACAGTCAGAATGGACTGAAGCTTTCTTT.

The rearrangement links TRBV9 to TRBJ1-2, with a possible D match to TRBD1 (6 bases). The CDR3 totals 17 residues. V was shortened by 3 bases and J by 4 bases, with 22 bases between the two germline ends. Germline CDR1 SGDLS, CDR2 YYNGEE. DNA for the CDR3: TGTGCCAGCAGCGACCCCTACCATCCCTCAGGGGCCTATGGCTACACCTTC. Encoded protein: CASSDPYHPSGAYGYTF.

J is TRBJ2-7 and V is TRBV28; D is perhaps TRBD1 (7 bases). Germline V gene data show CDR1 as MDHEN and CDR2 as SYDVKM. The CDR3 consists of 15 residues. V lost 4 bases and J 1 base, leaving 14 bases between the germline ends. The chain's CDR3 is CASSSGQAGSYEQYF. Written as DNA, the CDR3 is TGTGCCAGCAGTTCCGGACAGGCGGGGTCCTACGAGCAGTACTTC.

This rearrangement joins TRBV6-1 to TRBJ1-2; 8 bases agree with TRBD1. This CDR3 has 15 amino acids. Germline V gene sequence: CDR1 MNHNS, CDR2 SASEGT. Trimming removed 3 bases from V and 2 bases from J; junction bases left unmatched: 5. The CDR3 reads CASSDWTGPNYGYTF. In DNA, the CDR3 is TGTGCCAGCAGTGATTGGACAGGGCCGAACTATGGCTACACCTTC.

The rearrangement links TRBV5-1 to TRBJ2-3; possibly TRBD2 for D (5 bases). Germline-derived CDR1 and CDR2 are SGHRS and YFSETQ. Trimming left V 4 bases short and J 4 bases short, with 13 bases between. The CDR3 consists of 14 residues. CDR3 protein: CASSPRLGADTQYF. The CDR3 DNA is TGCGCCAGCAGCCCACGGCTCGGGGCAGATACGCAGTATTTT.

In DNA form, the CDR3 reads TGTGCCATCAAGAAACAGGGGGACCCCTACAATGAGCAGTTCTTC. This codes for CAIKKQGDPYNEQFF. The genes are TRBV10-3 and TRBJ2-1; TRBD1 aligns across 8 bases. Trimming at V came to 7 bases and at J to 2 bases, leaving 7 bases not matched to a gene. Germline CDR1 and CDR2: ENHRY and SYGVKD. This CDR3 is built from 15 residues.